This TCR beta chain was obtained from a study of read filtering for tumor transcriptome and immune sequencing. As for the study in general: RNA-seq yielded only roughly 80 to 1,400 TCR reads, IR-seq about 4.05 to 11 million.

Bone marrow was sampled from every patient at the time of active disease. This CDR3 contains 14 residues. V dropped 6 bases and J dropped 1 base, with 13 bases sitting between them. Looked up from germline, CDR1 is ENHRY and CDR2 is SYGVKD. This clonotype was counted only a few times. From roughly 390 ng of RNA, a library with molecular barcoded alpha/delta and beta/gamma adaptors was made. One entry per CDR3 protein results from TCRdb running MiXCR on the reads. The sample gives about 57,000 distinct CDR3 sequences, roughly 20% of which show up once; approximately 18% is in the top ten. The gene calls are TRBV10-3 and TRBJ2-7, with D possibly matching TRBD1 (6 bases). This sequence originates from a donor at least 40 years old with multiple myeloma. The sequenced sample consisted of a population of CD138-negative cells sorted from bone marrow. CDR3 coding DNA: TGTGCCATCAGGAACAGGGACCGGTCCTACGAGCAGTACTTC. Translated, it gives CAIRNRDRSYEQYF.